This T cell receptor (beta chain) is drawn from a study of blood T cell repertoires in COVID-19. For the study at large: Acute-phase and convalescent COVID-19 samples originated in the United States, Italy and Spain.

CDR3 length: 13 residues. J gave up 6 bases and V 6 bases, and 5 bases lay outside the gene matches. Germline CDR1 and CDR2: MNHEY and SMNVEV (reference sequence). Study processing details: Reference gene primer amplification gave nucleated cell count estimates. Produced via immunoSEQ multiplex PCR; TCRdb's table is partial and in-frame only. V and J calls and clone size are as listed in that table; D and trimming were resolved from the DNA. This table has 200,000 to 300,000 clones, around four fifths appearing once. The rearrangement uses TRBV27 and TRBJ1-5, with 7 bases matching TRBD1. The sequenced material came from peripheral blood. The sequence came from a man between 60 and 70 years old with acute or convalescent COVID-19. The CDR3 sequence: CASRGGPGQPQHF. The CDR3 bases are TGTGCCAGCAGAGGGGGCCCGGGTCAGCCCCAGCATTTT.